The next 25 T cell receptor beta chains were all read from a single sample in a study of radiotherapy plus CTLA-4 blockade in lung cancer (dated by TCRdb to the late 2010s). Receptor libraries were prepared by the immunoSEQ multiplex PCR assay. Sourced from immuneACCESS, this table was stored by TCRdb with only in-frame sequences that have V and J called. A share of the clones is absent; for the studies checked, an unresolved V gene accounts for under half, and the remainder has no known explanation. The sample table shows tens of thousands of clones, and around 69% are seen once. The ten largest clones represent 8.5% to 14% of the sample. The sample consisted of peripheral blood, taken from a patient treated with radiotherapy plus ipilimumab. These receptors all come from a human donor with non-small cell lung cancer who had stable disease on radiotherapy plus ipilimumab.

The gene calls are TRBV11-2 and TRBJ2-5, with unresolved D. The J call may be mistaken, given a closer DNA end match to TRBJ2-7. The CDR3 covers 11 residues. Germline V CDR1 and CDR2: SGHAT, FQNNGV. CDR3 nucleotide sequence: TGTGCCAGCAGCCCGTATTACGAGCAGTACTTC. Translated: CASSPYYEQYF.

The J gene is TRBJ1-1, the V gene TRBV5-4; D unresolved. The CDR3 contains 15 residues. Trimming pared 1 base from V and 2 bases from J, leaving 12 bases between. Germline values: CDR1 SGHNT, CDR2 YYREEE (reference sequence). CDR3 bases: TGTGCCAGCAGCTTGTGGGCAGTTACAAACACTGAAGCTTTCTTT. This sequence encodes CASSLWAVTNTEAFF. Complete variable domain (other parts from reference TRBV5-4 and TRBJ1-1): ETGVTQSPTHLIKTRGQQVTLRCSSQSGHNTVSWYQQALGQGPQFIFQYYREEENGRGNFPPRFSGLQFPNYSSELNVNALELDDSALYLCASSLWAVTNTEAFFGQGTRLTVV.

V and J are TRBV11-2 and TRBJ1-4; D is ambiguous. CDR3 length equals 14 residues. Germline values: CDR1 SGHAT, CDR2 FQNNGV. Trimming took 0 bases from V and 4 from J, leaving 6 bases between them. DNA for the CDR3: TGTGCCAGCAGCTTAGAGGGTCTTAATGAAAAACTGTTTTTT. Residues: CASSLEGLNEKLFF.

The chain uses TRBV9 and TRBJ1-6; weak D call: TRBD1 (6 bases). The CDR3 sequence is 18 residues long. The V and J ends lost 4 bases and 0 bases respectively, with 17 bases between them. Germline values: CDR1 SGDLS, CDR2 YYNGEE. CDR3 nucleotides: TGTGCCAGCAGCTTCCAAGCGCAGGGGAGCTCCTATAATTCACCCCTCCACTTT. It specifies CASSFQAQGSSYNSPLHF.

This chain connects TRBV29-1 to TRBJ2-1, with unresolved D. This CDR3 has 12 amino acids. Per the germline V gene, CDR1 is SQVTM and CDR2 is ANQGSEA. V was pared by 3 bases and J by 7 bases, with 10 bases between. DNA of the CDR3: TGCAGCGTTGAGAGAATCGGGAATGAGCAGTTCTTC. Its protein is CSVERIGNEQFF.

Of note for this clone: Given a much more abundant clone one base away, this may be a read error. This chain connects TRBV13 to TRBJ1-2; perhaps TRBD1 as D (5 bases). In germline, CDR1 is PRHDT, CDR2 FYEKMQ (reference sequence). The CDR3 has 15 residues. CDR3: CARSSGLGGGYGYTF. In DNA, the CDR3 is TGTGCCCGCAGCTCGGGACTGGGGGGGGGCTATGGCTACACCTTC.

CDR3 nucleotides: TGTGCCAGCAGTTTCCGGGACTACGGCACAGATACGCAGTATTTT. This sequence encodes CASSFRDYGTDTQYF. This chain uses TRBV27 with TRBJ2-3; 7 bases agree with TRBD2. Germline CDR1 and CDR2: MNHEY and SMNVEV (reference sequence). The CDR3 sequence is 15 residues long. The V segment lost 3 bases and the J segment 1 base; nucleotides outside the gene matches: 4.

In DNA, the CDR3 is TGTGCCAGCAGCTTACTCGGGGGGACTGAAGCTTTCTTT. Translation gives CASSLLGGTEAFF. This chain uses TRBV7-2 with TRBJ1-1; D is possibly TRBD1 (5 bases). CDR3 length: 13 residues. Trimming stripped 2 bases from V and 5 bases from J, with 9 bases between. Germline V lookup: CDR1 SGHTA, CDR2 FQGNSA.

The chain recombines TRBV6-1 with TRBJ1-6, with 8 bases that match TRBD1. The length of the CDR3 is 15 residues. Germline V gives CDR1 MNHNS, CDR2 SASEGT. J was trimmed by 7 bases and V by 6 bases; bases with no gene match: 8. The DNA for the CDR3 is TGTGCCAGCAGCCCTCCGGGACAGGTCAATTCACCCCTCCACTTT. The encoded protein is CASSPPGQVNSPLHF.

The chain carries TRBV28 and TRBJ2-2; D may correspond to TRBD1 or TRBD2 (5 bases each). The CDR3 totals 13 residues. The ends were cut back, 5 bases at V and 7 bases at J, with 11 bases in the middle. CDR1 and CDR2 from the germline V gene are MDHEN and SYDVKM. CDR3 nucleotides: TGTGCCAGCAGTACGGGACGGAGCGGGGAGCTGTTTTTT. As protein: CASSTGRSGELFF.

The chain carries TRBV27 and TRBJ1-5; 8 bases are shared with TRBD1. J gave up 7 bases and V 10 bases, and 9 bases lay outside the gene matches. The CDR3 runs 13 residues. Germline CDR1 and CDR2: MNHEY and SMNVEV (reference sequence). This CDR3 is CATGQGPNQPQHF. The CDR3 bases are TGTGCCACCGGACAGGGTCCTAACCAGCCCCAGCATTTT.

This chain uses TRBV18 with TRBJ1-4, with a weak D call TRBD1 (5 bases). CDR3 length equals 13 residues. Deletions cut 8 bases from V and 5 bases from J, with 12 bases between. CDR1 is KGHSH, CDR2 LQKENI, per germline. CDR3 nucleotides: TGTGCCAGCACCCGGGACCGAAATGAAAAACTGTTTTTT. The encoded protein is CASTRDRNEKLFF.

The genes are TRBV10-2 and TRBJ2-2; 7 nucleotides align to TRBD1. Unmatched junction bases numbered 8, after V lost 0 bases and J lost 4 bases. Germline CDR1 WSHSY, CDR2 SAAADI. This CDR3 region has 17 residues. The CDR3 reads CASSESGQRKITGELFF. The CDR3 DNA is TGCGCCAGCAGTGAGTCGGGACAGAGAAAAATCACCGGGGAGCTGTTTTTT.

This chain joins TRBV7-8 and TRBJ1-3, with D unresolved. Between the trimmed V and J ends, which lost 4 bases and 8 bases, there was a span of 18 bases. Germline V gene data show CDR1 as SGHVS and CDR2 as FQNEAQ. This CDR3 comprises 15 residues. The DNA of the CDR3 is TGTGCCAGCAGCTCCTCCGGCGGGATAGGAGACACCATATATTTT. Encoded protein: CASSSSGGIGDTIYF.

The chain recombines TRBV7-2 with TRBJ1-1; 9 bases are a match to TRBD1. There are 14 residues in the CDR3. J was trimmed by 2 bases and V by 5 bases; bases with no gene match: 3. CDR1 is SGHTA and CDR2 is FQGNSA in the germline V gene. The CDR3 DNA follows: TGTGCCAGCAGCCGACAGGGGGGCAACACTGAAGCTTTCTTT. Its protein is CASSRQGGNTEAFF.

This rearrangement joins TRBV7-6 to TRBJ1-5; D not certain. There are 15 residues in the CDR3. Per the germline V gene, CDR1 is SGHVS and CDR2 is FNYEAQ. The V end was cut by 2 bases, the J end by 3 bases, with 11 bases between. CDR3 protein: CASSLSGGINQPQHF. The CDR3 coding sequence is TGTGCCAGCAGCTTATCTGGAGGGATCAATCAGCCCCAGCATTTT.

Comments on this clone: The germline gene is not matched at one end of the junction; a read error may be the cause. The V call is TRBV28, the J call TRBJ1-4; 7 bases fit TRBD1. The length of the CDR3 is 15 residues. Germline CDR1 MDHEN, CDR2 SYDVKM. The CDR3 bases are TGTGCCAGCAGGCCCACAGGGGCAACAAATGAAAAACTGTTTTTT. Amino acid sequence: CASRPTGATNEKLFF. The entire variable domain, with the rest obtained from reference TRBV28 and TRBJ1-4, is as follows: DVKVTQSSRYLVKRTGEKVFLECVQDMDHENMFWYRQDPGLGLRLIYFSYDVKMKEKGDIPEGYSVSREKKERFSLILESASTNQTSMYLCASRPTGATNEKLFFGSGTQLSVL.

This chain links TRBV19 with TRBJ2-7; D is ambiguous. The CDR3 consists of 12 residues. The V gene's germline CDR1 is LNHDA and CDR2 SQIVND (reference sequence). Trimming left V 4 bases short and J 0 bases short, with 4 bases between. CDR3 region: CASSSSSYEQYF. DNA of the CDR3: TGTGCCAGTAGTAGCTCCTCCTACGAGCAGTACTTC.

V gene TRBV29-1 combines with J gene TRBJ1-1; D not resolved. The V gene lost 0 bases and the J gene lost 5 bases, with 10 bases spanning the gap. Germline assignment: CDR1 SQVTM and CDR2 ANQGSEA. This CDR3 is built from 13 residues. CDR3 sequence (DNA): TGCAGCGTTGAAGAGTCGTTGGGAACTGAAGCTTTCTTT. Protein: CSVEESLGTEAFF.

A single count supports this clone. The CDR3 spells CASSSPTGGPYGYTF. For the CDR3, the DNA is TGTGCCAGCAGCTCCCCCACGGGGGGGCCCTATGGCTACACCTTC. The chain uses TRBV7-9 and TRBJ1-2, with D possibly being TRBD1 (6 bases). The CDR3 runs 15 residues. V lost 4 bases, J lost 4 bases, and 16 bases lay in between. CDR1 and CDR2 from the germline V gene are SEHNR and FQNEAQ (reference sequence).

The chain is built from TRBV7-8 and TRBJ1-5; D call uncertain. Between the trimmed V and J ends, which lost 5 bases and 6 bases, there was a span of 20 bases. CDR3 size: 16 residues. CDR1 and CDR2 (germline): SGHVS, FQNEAQ. Here the CDR3 reads CASSPPGPGLSQPQHF. The DNA of the CDR3 is TGTGCCAGCAGCCCTCCGGGTCCGGGCCTCAGTCAGCCCCAGCATTTT.

In this sample, this clone turned up a few times. The chain combines TRBV10-1 with TRBJ2-1; maybe TRBD2 (6 bases). Deletions cut 0 bases from V and 8 bases from J, with 11 bases between. The CDR3 contains 14 residues. CDR1 and CDR2 (germline): WNHNN, SYGVQD (reference sequence). This chain's CDR3 is CASSESGSYYEQFF. Written as DNA, the CDR3 is TGCGCCAGCAGTGAGTCCGGGAGTTACTATGAGCAGTTCTTC.

The chain is built from TRBV19 and TRBJ1-1, with D perhaps TRBD1 (6 bases). Germline CDR1 is LNHDA and CDR2 is SQIVND (reference sequence). This CDR3 region has 14 residues. V dropped 4 bases and J dropped 0 bases, with 9 bases sitting between them. The CDR3 coding sequence is TGTGCCAGTAGTAACCAGGGGTTGAACACTGAAGCTTTCTTT. It yields the protein CASSNQGLNTEAFF.

The V call is TRBV29-1, the J call TRBJ2-5, with 11 bases aligning to TRBD1. CDR3 length: 12 amino acids. Germline CDR1 SQVTM, CDR2 ANQGSEA. The J segment lost 7 bases and the V segment lost 7 bases, leaving 5 bases of the junction unmatched. The CDR3 is CSGGQGEGTQYF. The CDR3 coding sequence is TGCAGCGGGGGACAGGGGGAGGGGACCCAGTACTTC.

This clone was counted only a few times. V is TRBV7-2 and J is TRBJ1-5, with D possibly matching TRBD1 (5 bases). Germline V lookup: CDR1 SGHTA, CDR2 FQGNSA. Trimming took off 5 bases at V and 2 bases at J, with 13 bases between the two ends. This CDR3 has 15 amino acids. CDR3 in amino acids: CASSPSGGRNQPQHF. CDR3 coding DNA: TGTGCCAGCAGCCCCTCGGGGGGTCGCAATCAGCCCCAGCATTTT.